A selection of T cell receptor beta chains follows, all from one sample in a study of spatial heterogeneity in lung cancer. TCRdb redid the calling of the 5' RACE reads with MiXCR, one entry per CDR3 protein. Among about 25,000 distinct CDR3 sequences, roughly 8.6% were seen once, and the ten largest hold 7.7%. This specimen was lung tumor tissue, taken at surgery. All receptors derive from a male donor with early-stage non-small cell lung cancer. Both conserved end residues are part of each CDR3. A D gene is named only where the DNA matches it firmly. Size is omitted from some rows. Given values are once, few, many or a class for expanded clones.

v_gene	abundance	j_gene	d_gene	CDR3aa	CDR3nt
TRBV7-9	many	TRBJ1-4	.	CASSSTLIRDTGEKLFF	TGTGCCAGCAGCTCCACACTAATCCGGGACACTGGTGAAAAACTGTTTTTT
TRBV3-1	.	TRBJ2-1	TRBD2	CASSSPGLAGGDEQFF	TGTGCCAGCAGCTCTCCCGGGCTAGCGGGGGGGGATGAGCAGTTCTTC
TRBV6-6	.	TRBJ1-1	.	CASSLRGAGNTEAFF	TGTGCCAGCAGTTTAAGGGGGGCAGGGAACACTGAAGCTTTCTTT
TRBV6-5	many	TRBJ2-5	.	CASSRIGGWETQYF	TGTGCCAGCAGCCGTATAGGGGGATGGGAGACCCAGTACTTC
TRBV10-2	many	TRBJ2-1	.	CASSVDLANEQFF	TGCGCCAGCAGTGTTGACCTGGCCAATGAGCAGTTCTTC
TRBV7-2	few	TRBJ2-5	.	CASSRTREETQYF	TGTGCCAGCAGCCGTACTAGGGAAGAGACCCAGTACTTC
TRBV5-1	many	TRBJ1-3	.	CASRDNLSGNTIYF	TGCGCCAGCCGGGACAACCTCTCTGGAAACACCATATATTTT
TRBV29-1	few	TRBJ2-5	TRBD2	CSVAKPGLAGAGETQYF	TGCAGCGTCGCTAAACCGGGACTAGCGGGAGCTGGTGAGACCCAGTACTTC
TRBV3-1	.	TRBJ1-1	.	CASSPPLGARNTEAFF	TGTGCCAGCAGCCCTCCTCTAGGTGCGCGGAACACTGAAGCTTTCTTT
TRBV10-3	many	TRBJ1-1	TRBD1	CAISPVTQGTEAFF	TGTGCCATCAGTCCAGTCACACAGGGGACTGAAGCTTTCTTT
TRBV19	many	TRBJ2-3	.	CASTQRDTQYF	TGTGCCAGTACCCAGAGGGATACGCAGTATTTT
TRBV5-1	many	TRBJ2-1	.	CASSLAQDEQFF	TGCGCCAGCAGCTTGGCCCAGGATGAGCAGTTCTTC
TRBV27	.	TRBJ1-4	.	CASRRGRGNEKLFF	TGTGCCAGCAGGAGGGGGAGGGGGAATGAAAAACTGTTTTTT
TRBV20-1	many	TRBJ2-3	.	CSAAPGSLNTQYF	TGCAGTGCCGCCCCAGGTTCTCTAAATACGCAGTATTTT
TRBV24-1	medium-sized	TRBJ2-5	TRBD2	CAAPTSWGETQYF	TGTGCCGCTCCGACTAGCTGGGGAGAGACCCAGTACTTC
TRBV20-1	.	TRBJ2-1	TRBD1	CSARARAGTGRNEQFF	TGCAGTGCTAGAGCCCGGGCCGGGACAGGGAGAAATGAGCAGTTCTTC
TRBV20-1	medium-sized	TRBJ2-1	TRBD2	CSAGTTYNEQFF	TGCAGTGCAGGGACTACCTACAATGAGCAGTTCTTC
TRBV5-4	few	TRBJ2-5	TRBD1	CASSLAGGSRIVHF	TGTGCCAGCAGCTTGGCAGGGGGCTCCAGGATAGTGCACTTC
TRBV2	.	TRBJ2-5	.	CASTSPGTRTQYF	TGTGCCAGCACCTCGCCAGGGACACGGACCCAGTACTTC
TRBV19	.	TRBJ2-1	TRBD2	CASSSKRGAHNEQFF	TGTGCCAGTAGTTCCAAGCGGGGGGCCCACAATGAGCAGTTCTTC
TRBV2	many	TRBJ2-3	.	CASSPGPSTDTQYF	TGTGCCAGCAGTCCCGGGCCCTCCACAGATACGCAGTATTTT
TRBV28	many	TRBJ1-5	.	CASTRAPAGGQPQHF	TGTGCCAGCACTAGAGCCCCAGCTGGGGGTCAGCCCCAGCATTTT
TRBV10-3	many	TRBJ1-1	.	CAISDVGRGFDTEAFF	TGTGCCATCAGTGATGTCGGTAGGGGGTTTGACACTGAAGCTTTCTTT
TRBV28	medium-sized	TRBJ1-5	TRBD1	CASSFGQGLQPQHF	TGTGCCAGCAGTTTTGGACAGGGTTTGCAGCCCCAGCATTTT
TRBV5-1	few	TRBJ1-1	.	CASSWTPEVKQAFF	TGCGCCAGCAGCTGGACCCCTGAGGTGAAGCAAGCTTTCTTT
TRBV7-9	.	TRBJ1-2	TRBD1	CASSTQTGDYGYTF	TGTGCCAGCAGCACCCAGACAGGGGACTATGGCTACACCTTC
TRBV12-3/TRBV12-4	.	TRBJ2-7	TRBD1	CASRLTGFGYEQYF	TGTGCCAGCAGGCTGACAGGGTTTGGCTACGAGCAGTACTTC
TRBV7-9	few	TRBJ2-7	TRBD1	CASSARTGLYEQYF	TGTGCCAGCAGCGCCCGGACAGGTCTTTACGAGCAGTACTTC
TRBV30	many	TRBJ1-1	.	CAWSKGGGGAFF	TGTGCCTGGAGTAAAGGAGGGGGTGGTGCTTTCTTT
TRBV5-1	many	TRBJ2-5	.	CASSPTGQSRETQYF	TGCGCCAGCAGCCCGACCGGACAGAGCAGGGAGACCCAGTACTTC
TRBV6-5	many	TRBJ2-4	TRBD1	CASRTGKNIQYF	TGTGCCAGCCGGACAGGGAAGAACATTCAGTACTTC
TRBV11-2	many	TRBJ2-3	.	CASSSRFSADTQYF	TGTGCCAGCAGTTCCAGGTTTAGCGCAGATACGCAGTATTTT
TRBV5-1	many	TRBJ2-3	TRBD2	CASSRAGLADPGDTQYF	TGCGCCAGCAGCCGTGCGGGACTAGCGGACCCCGGGGATACGCAGTATTTT
TRBV7-2	many	TRBJ2-2	.	CASGTHTGELFF	TGTGCCAGCGGGACGCACACCGGGGAGCTGTTTTTT
TRBV2	many	TRBJ1-4	.	CASSEEGVGKLFF	TGTGCCAGCAGTGAGGAAGGGGTAGGAAAACTGTTTTTT
TRBV23-1	.	TRBJ2-7	TRBD1	CASSHRDRGFSEQYF	TGCGCCAGCAGCCACCGGGACAGGGGATTTAGCGAGCAGTACTTC
TRBV21-1	many	TRBJ2-2	.	CASGKGAAGELFF	TGTGCCAGCGGGAAGGGGGCCGCCGGGGAGCTGTTTTTT
TRBV7-8	few	TRBJ1-6	.	CASSLRQGNSPLHF	TGTGCCAGCAGCTTAAGGCAGGGGAATTCACCCCTCCACTTT
TRBV19	.	TRBJ1-3	.	CASSISQEGNTIYF	TGTGCCAGTAGTATATCCCAGGAGGGGAACACCATATATTTT
TRBV24-1	many	TRBJ2-1	.	CATSVQGRYNEQFF	TGTGCCACCAGTGTTCAGGGGCGGTACAATGAGCAGTTCTTC
TRBV11-1	many	TRBJ1-1	.	CASSKTGNTEAFF	TGTGCCAGCAGCAAGACAGGGAACACTGAAGCTTTCTTT
TRBV11-2	.	TRBJ2-1	TRBD2	CASRKLAGGLEQFF	TGTGCTAGCAGGAAACTAGCGGGGGGTCTTGAGCAGTTCTTC
TRBV12-3/TRBV12-4	many	TRBJ1-2	.	CAIKGMGGYTF	TGTGCCATTAAGGGGATGGGTGGCTACACCTTC
TRBV13	few	TRBJ1-3	TRBD1	CASSEGQAGNTIYF	TGTGCCAGCAGCGAGGGACAGGCTGGAAACACCATATATTTT
TRBV18	once	TRBJ1-2	TRBD1	CASSELTGGTGYTF	TGTGCCAGCTCCGAGTTGACAGGGGGCACGGGCTACACCTTC
TRBV20-1	.	TRBJ2-4	TRBD1	CSALGQGASIQYF	TGCAGTGCGCTGGGACAGGGGGCCAGCATTCAGTACTTC
TRBV28	many	TRBJ2-3	.	CASTQPSTDTQYF	TGTGCCAGCACCCAACCTAGCACAGATACGCAGTATTTT
TRBV27	many	TRBJ2-5	.	CASRRGLSGELKETQYF	TGTGCCAGTCGGAGAGGGCTCTCGGGGGAGCTGAAAGAGACCCAGTACTTC
TRBV11-2	few	TRBJ1-3	.	CASSLAGGNSGNTIYF	TGTGCCAGCAGCTTAGCGGGGGGCAACTCTGGAAACACCATATATTTT
TRBV7-2	many	TRBJ1-2	.	CASSLVQRRNYGYTF	TGTGCCAGCAGCTTAGTGCAGAGGCGGAACTATGGCTACACCTTC